This T cell receptor (beta chain) was profiled in a study of response to subunit inactivated influenza vaccine. Study conclusions and caveats: The authors suggested that few new T cells are recruited per seasonal influenza vaccination.

CDR3 length: 16 residues. Germline V lookup: CDR1 LGHNA, CDR2 YNFKEQ. Between the trimmed V and J ends, which lost 0 bases and 4 bases, there was a span of 15 bases. Concerning this clonotype: Its antigen remains unknown.

TCRdb fed the RT-PCR reads into MiXCR, producing one record per CDR3 protein. The sample holds about 650,000 distinct CDR3 sequences, less than 20% seen once. The specimen was PBMCs from blood, collected 12 days after vaccination. The J gene is TRBJ2-5, the V gene TRBV4-2; D may be TRBD1 or TRBD2 (7 bases each). This receptor was taken from a man aged 50-60 years who received an inactivated influenza vaccine. CDR3 residues: CASSQDRGRGGETQYF. For the CDR3, the DNA is TGTGCCAGCAGCCAAGATAGGGGCAGGGGGGGAGAGACCCAGTACTTC.